These T cell receptor beta chains were read from a single sample in a study of human T cells and chemical hapten exposure. TCRdb reanalysed the RACE reads using MiXCR and keeps one entry per CDR3 protein. The table shows some 180,000 distinct CDR3 sequences, with approximately 24% occurring only once. The specimen comprised whole blood, sampled in connection with sensitization to the hapten diphenylcyclopropenone (DPC). The source is a woman in her 40s with alopecia areata. Some clones in this sample may be carry-over from other donors' samples. CDR3s include the opening cysteine and the closing phenylalanine or tryptophan. A D gene is named only where the DNA matches it firmly. Where a row states a size, it is once, few, many or the class of an expanded clone; other rows omit it.

v_gene	j_gene	abundance	d_gene	CDR3nt	CDR3aa
TRBV12-3/TRBV12-4	TRBJ2-7	NA	NA	TGTGCCAGCGGTCGTTCCTACGAGCAGTACTTC	CASGRSYEQYF
TRBV15	TRBJ2-7	few	NA	TGTGCCACCAGCAGAGGCCGGGGCCGCTACGAGCAGTACTTC	CATSRGRGRYEQYF
TRBV12-3/TRBV12-4	TRBJ1-1	NA	TRBD1	TGTGCCAGCAGTGCGGGACAGATGAACACTGAAGCTTTCTTT	CASSAGQMNTEAFF
TRBV11-1	TRBJ2-3	NA	TRBD1	TGTGCCAGCAGCTCTACCAGGGGGAGCACAGATACGCAGTATTTT	CASSSTRGSTDTQYF
TRBV7-2	TRBJ2-1	few	NA	TGTGCCAGCAGCTTAAGGCCTAGCTCCAATGAGCAGTTCTTC	CASSLRPSSNEQFF
TRBV9	TRBJ2-1	NA	NA	TGTGCCAGCGCCTTTTCCTTAGCCGGGCCGGGGCATGAGCAGTTCTTC	CASAFSLAGPGHEQFF
TRBV20-1	TRBJ2-7	many	TRBD1	TGCAGTGCGATTAGGACAGGGAACGAGCAGTACTTC	CSAIRTGNEQYF
TRBV28	TRBJ1-2	NA	NA	TGTGCCAGCAGTACCTCAAGGGGGAGGTACTATGGCTACACCTTC	CASSTSRGRYYGYTF
TRBV2	TRBJ1-5	NA	TRBD1	TGTGCCAGCCTGGAGGGGGCTGGCAATCAGCCCCAGCATTTT	CASLEGAGNQPQHF
TRBV3-1	TRBJ2-1	few	TRBD2	TGTGCCAGCAGCCTTACTAGCGGGAGAGCCCAGTTCTTC	CASSLTSGRAQFF
TRBV6-6	TRBJ2-3	NA	NA	TGTGCCAGCAGCCTTATGGGGGTCCGCACAGATACGCAGTATTTT	CASSLMGVRTDTQYF
TRBV7-9	TRBJ2-3	few	NA	TGTGCCAGCAGCTCGGGACTCACCACAGATACGCAGTATTTT	CASSSGLTTDTQYF
TRBV20-1	TRBJ1-5	few	TRBD1	TGCAGTGCTGACGGACAGGGGCGGGGTCAGCCCCAGCATTTT	CSADGQGRGQPQHF
TRBV28	TRBJ2-7	few	NA	TGTGCCAGCGGGGGGGACAACTCCTACGAGCAGTACTTC	CASGGDNSYEQYF
TRBV15	TRBJ1-4	few	NA	TGTGCCACCAGCAGAGAAAGGTCAAATGAAAAACTGTTTTTT	CATSRERSNEKLFF
TRBV2	TRBJ2-5	few	NA	TGTGCCAGCAGGCTGCGTTCCCCCTGGTACTTC	CASRLRSPWYF